This TCR beta chain is from a study of blood T cell repertoires in COVID-19. Looking at the study overall: The analysed material was cDNA or gDNA that came from T cells, B-cell-depleted T cells, or PBMCs.

As processed by the authors: By means of reference gene primer amplification, nucleated cell counts were estimated. Here immunoSEQ multiplex PCR was the method, and the copy in TCRdb shows in-frame clones only, minus some. The V and J calls and clone size come from that table; D and trimming were worked out from the DNA. Of tens of thousands of clones in the sample, 65% to 85% were seen once. The source of this sequence is a man between 70 and 80 years old with acute or convalescent COVID-19. What was sequenced was peripheral blood.

CDR3 loop: CASTGQGANQPQHF. The CDR3 nucleotides are TGTGCCAGCACGGGACAGGGTGCCAATCAGCCCCAGCATTTT. The chain uses TRBV6-5 and TRBJ1-5; 9 bases align to TRBD1. After removal of 7 bases from V and 3 bases from J, the junction contained 4 bases not matched to a gene. Germline CDR1 and CDR2: MNHEY and SVGAGI. This CDR3 contains 14 residues.